This T cell receptor (beta chain) derives from a study of T cell repertoires in cytomegalovirus infection. Study overall: Matching HLA type, along with CMV infection, was indicated by public TCR beta signatures. Findings of the study overall: CMV-specific HLA-C-restricted TCR beta clonotypes dominated the ex vivo response.

TCRdb called the reads again in MiXCR, with one record for every CDR3 protein. The sample has 200,000 or so distinct CDR3 sequences, roughly two fifths seen once. The V gene lost 6 bases and the J gene lost 2 bases, with 19 bases spanning the gap. The germline CDR1 and CDR2 sequences are SEHNR and FQNEAQ (reference sequence). CDR3 size: 16 residues. Comments on this clonotype: Its antigen is not known.

The chain uses TRBV7-9 and TRBJ1-2; tentatively, D is TRBD1 (6 bases). The origin of this receptor is a human donor in good health (CMV status not recorded). Some clones in this sample may be carry-over from other donors' samples. Sequencing used CD8+ T cells from cultured PBMCs, obtained from culture after CMV antigen stimulation. CDR3 region: CASSLEGKDSNYGYTF. CDR3 DNA: TGTGCCAGCAGTCTAGAGGGCAAGGACAGCAACTATGGCTACACCTTC.